This entry features one T cell receptor beta chain sequence. Its antigen is unidentified. The sample comes from a study of cytomegalovirus exposure and HLA in healthy donors. In the study overall: Earlier work reported 117 million unique TCR beta sequences from about 200 million T cells. Whole-study results and caveats: Apart from CMV serostatus, no immune exposure information was available. There were some V segments, including TRBV6-2 and TRBV6-3, excluded as indistinguishable.

The CDR3 is 11 residues long. Trimming took off 7 bases at V and 7 bases at J, with 10 bases between the two ends. CDR1 MNHNS and CDR2 SASEGT come from the germline V gene. The PCR had 60 Vbeta and 13 Jbeta primers. Clones were sequenced by immunoSEQ multiplex PCR, and TCRdb holds only the in-frame ones, with some missing. The top ten clones hold 0.8% of a sample with about 190,000 clones, approximately 85% of them seen once. The J gene is TRBJ1-1, the V gene TRBV6-1; the D is unclear. Sequencing was performed on PBMCs. This clonotype was obtained from a woman aged 18-29 years in good health and CMV-seronegative. The chain's CDR3 is CASISGLEAFF. CDR3 sequence (DNA): TGTGCCAGCATAAGTGGGCTTGAAGCTTTCTTT.